What follows are 6 T cell receptor beta chains derived from one specimen sequenced in a study of CD8 T cells in Susac syndrome. Reverse transcription of about 0.45 to 1 ug RNA was performed with random hexamers. MiXCR, applied by TCRdb to the immunoSEQ multiplex PCR reads, yields one record per CDR3 protein. The sample contains roughly 200,000 distinct CDR3 sequences, about 94% of which appear only once. Source material: CD4+ T cells from PBMCs. These receptors all stem from a human donor in good health.

The chain employs TRBV25-1 and TRBJ2-3; 8 bases map to TRBD2. V shed 1 base and J 4 bases; nucleotides not matched to a gene: 1. The germline V gene encodes CDR1 MGHDK and CDR2 SYGVNS. The CDR3 has 14 residues. Written as DNA, the CDR3 is TGTGCCAGCAGTGAATCACTAGCGGCAGATACGCAGTATTTT. Protein product: CASSESLAADTQYF.

The chain combines TRBV11-3 with TRBJ2-5, with 8 nucleotides matching TRBD1. The CDR3 sequence is 15 residues long. V trimming: 5 bases; J trimming: 5 bases; junction bases outside the gene matches: 10. Germline V gene sequence: CDR1 SGHNT, CDR2 YENEEA. CDR3 sequence: CASSAGQGESETQYF. In DNA, the CDR3 is TGTGCCAGCAGCGCAGGACAGGGTGAATCGGAGACCCAGTACTTC.

V usage is TRBV4-2 and J usage is TRBJ2-1, with D possibly matching TRBD2 (6 bases). V lost 1 base, J lost 3 bases, and 22 bases lay in between. In germline, CDR1 is LGHNA, CDR2 YNFKEQ. The CDR3 loop spans 19 amino acids. In DNA, the CDR3 is TGTGCCAGCAGCCAAGGACCGCCCGGGGGAGCGGGCCTCTACAATGAGCAGTTCTTC. Protein product: CASSQGPPGGAGLYNEQFF.

The rearrangement uses TRBV7-7 and TRBJ2-6, with D unclear. Germline loops: CDR1 SSHAT, CDR2 FNYEAQ (reference sequence). The CDR3 is 15 amino acids. V lost 2 bases to trimming and J lost 1 base, with 6 bases between them. The CDR3 bases are TGTGCCAGCAGCTTATCCACATCTGGGGCCAACGTCCTGACTTTC. Translating gives CASSLSTSGANVLTF.

The chain recombines TRBV29-1 with TRBJ1-5; possibly TRBD1 for D (5 bases). This CDR3 contains 13 residues. Trimming took off 4 bases at V and 7 bases at J, with 14 bases between the two ends. Germline values: CDR1 SQVTM, CDR2 ANQGSEA. CDR3 DNA sequence: TGCAGCGTTGCAGGCAGGGCGGGACAGCCCCAGCATTTT. It specifies CSVAGRAGQPQHF.

V gene TRBV7-2 combines with J gene TRBJ2-2, with a weak D call TRBD1 (6 bases). V lost 4 bases, J lost 10 bases, and 19 bases lay in between. There are 15 residues in the CDR3. Germline loops: CDR1 SGHTA, CDR2 FQGNSA. CDR3 amino acids: CASSSRQAGTKELFF. CDR3 sequence (DNA): TGTGCCAGCAGCTCCCGACAGGCGGGCACCAAGGAGCTGTTTTTT.